This T cell receptor (beta chain) was observed in a study of T cell clonality in common variable immunodeficiency. This clone was recorded at least ten times. Its antigen is unknown. With the read ending 3 residues before the CDR3 end, the germline J gene is used to fill in that end. CDR3 length: 16 amino acids. The V gene's germline CDR1 is SGHRS and CDR2 YFSETQ. With 4 bases removed from V and 3 bases from J, the gap between germline ends came to 20 bases. Regarding the study as a whole: CVID subjects showed higher TCRbeta clonality than healthy controls.

Heparinized whole blood, about 4.5 to 9 ml, came from each donor. Only in-frame clones appear in the TCRdb table, and some are missing; sequencing was by immunoSEQ multiplex PCR. Altogether around 50,000 clones were found in the sample, and no singletons occur. The sequenced material came from peripheral blood mononuclear cells. This clonotype originated in a person between 18 and 75 years old in good health. V gene TRBV5-1 combines with J gene TRBJ2-7; D call uncertain. The CDR3 sequence is CASSASPLVSRYEQYF. Partial CDR3 DNA: TGCGCCAGCAGCGCCTCACCCCTAGTATCTCGCTACGAG.